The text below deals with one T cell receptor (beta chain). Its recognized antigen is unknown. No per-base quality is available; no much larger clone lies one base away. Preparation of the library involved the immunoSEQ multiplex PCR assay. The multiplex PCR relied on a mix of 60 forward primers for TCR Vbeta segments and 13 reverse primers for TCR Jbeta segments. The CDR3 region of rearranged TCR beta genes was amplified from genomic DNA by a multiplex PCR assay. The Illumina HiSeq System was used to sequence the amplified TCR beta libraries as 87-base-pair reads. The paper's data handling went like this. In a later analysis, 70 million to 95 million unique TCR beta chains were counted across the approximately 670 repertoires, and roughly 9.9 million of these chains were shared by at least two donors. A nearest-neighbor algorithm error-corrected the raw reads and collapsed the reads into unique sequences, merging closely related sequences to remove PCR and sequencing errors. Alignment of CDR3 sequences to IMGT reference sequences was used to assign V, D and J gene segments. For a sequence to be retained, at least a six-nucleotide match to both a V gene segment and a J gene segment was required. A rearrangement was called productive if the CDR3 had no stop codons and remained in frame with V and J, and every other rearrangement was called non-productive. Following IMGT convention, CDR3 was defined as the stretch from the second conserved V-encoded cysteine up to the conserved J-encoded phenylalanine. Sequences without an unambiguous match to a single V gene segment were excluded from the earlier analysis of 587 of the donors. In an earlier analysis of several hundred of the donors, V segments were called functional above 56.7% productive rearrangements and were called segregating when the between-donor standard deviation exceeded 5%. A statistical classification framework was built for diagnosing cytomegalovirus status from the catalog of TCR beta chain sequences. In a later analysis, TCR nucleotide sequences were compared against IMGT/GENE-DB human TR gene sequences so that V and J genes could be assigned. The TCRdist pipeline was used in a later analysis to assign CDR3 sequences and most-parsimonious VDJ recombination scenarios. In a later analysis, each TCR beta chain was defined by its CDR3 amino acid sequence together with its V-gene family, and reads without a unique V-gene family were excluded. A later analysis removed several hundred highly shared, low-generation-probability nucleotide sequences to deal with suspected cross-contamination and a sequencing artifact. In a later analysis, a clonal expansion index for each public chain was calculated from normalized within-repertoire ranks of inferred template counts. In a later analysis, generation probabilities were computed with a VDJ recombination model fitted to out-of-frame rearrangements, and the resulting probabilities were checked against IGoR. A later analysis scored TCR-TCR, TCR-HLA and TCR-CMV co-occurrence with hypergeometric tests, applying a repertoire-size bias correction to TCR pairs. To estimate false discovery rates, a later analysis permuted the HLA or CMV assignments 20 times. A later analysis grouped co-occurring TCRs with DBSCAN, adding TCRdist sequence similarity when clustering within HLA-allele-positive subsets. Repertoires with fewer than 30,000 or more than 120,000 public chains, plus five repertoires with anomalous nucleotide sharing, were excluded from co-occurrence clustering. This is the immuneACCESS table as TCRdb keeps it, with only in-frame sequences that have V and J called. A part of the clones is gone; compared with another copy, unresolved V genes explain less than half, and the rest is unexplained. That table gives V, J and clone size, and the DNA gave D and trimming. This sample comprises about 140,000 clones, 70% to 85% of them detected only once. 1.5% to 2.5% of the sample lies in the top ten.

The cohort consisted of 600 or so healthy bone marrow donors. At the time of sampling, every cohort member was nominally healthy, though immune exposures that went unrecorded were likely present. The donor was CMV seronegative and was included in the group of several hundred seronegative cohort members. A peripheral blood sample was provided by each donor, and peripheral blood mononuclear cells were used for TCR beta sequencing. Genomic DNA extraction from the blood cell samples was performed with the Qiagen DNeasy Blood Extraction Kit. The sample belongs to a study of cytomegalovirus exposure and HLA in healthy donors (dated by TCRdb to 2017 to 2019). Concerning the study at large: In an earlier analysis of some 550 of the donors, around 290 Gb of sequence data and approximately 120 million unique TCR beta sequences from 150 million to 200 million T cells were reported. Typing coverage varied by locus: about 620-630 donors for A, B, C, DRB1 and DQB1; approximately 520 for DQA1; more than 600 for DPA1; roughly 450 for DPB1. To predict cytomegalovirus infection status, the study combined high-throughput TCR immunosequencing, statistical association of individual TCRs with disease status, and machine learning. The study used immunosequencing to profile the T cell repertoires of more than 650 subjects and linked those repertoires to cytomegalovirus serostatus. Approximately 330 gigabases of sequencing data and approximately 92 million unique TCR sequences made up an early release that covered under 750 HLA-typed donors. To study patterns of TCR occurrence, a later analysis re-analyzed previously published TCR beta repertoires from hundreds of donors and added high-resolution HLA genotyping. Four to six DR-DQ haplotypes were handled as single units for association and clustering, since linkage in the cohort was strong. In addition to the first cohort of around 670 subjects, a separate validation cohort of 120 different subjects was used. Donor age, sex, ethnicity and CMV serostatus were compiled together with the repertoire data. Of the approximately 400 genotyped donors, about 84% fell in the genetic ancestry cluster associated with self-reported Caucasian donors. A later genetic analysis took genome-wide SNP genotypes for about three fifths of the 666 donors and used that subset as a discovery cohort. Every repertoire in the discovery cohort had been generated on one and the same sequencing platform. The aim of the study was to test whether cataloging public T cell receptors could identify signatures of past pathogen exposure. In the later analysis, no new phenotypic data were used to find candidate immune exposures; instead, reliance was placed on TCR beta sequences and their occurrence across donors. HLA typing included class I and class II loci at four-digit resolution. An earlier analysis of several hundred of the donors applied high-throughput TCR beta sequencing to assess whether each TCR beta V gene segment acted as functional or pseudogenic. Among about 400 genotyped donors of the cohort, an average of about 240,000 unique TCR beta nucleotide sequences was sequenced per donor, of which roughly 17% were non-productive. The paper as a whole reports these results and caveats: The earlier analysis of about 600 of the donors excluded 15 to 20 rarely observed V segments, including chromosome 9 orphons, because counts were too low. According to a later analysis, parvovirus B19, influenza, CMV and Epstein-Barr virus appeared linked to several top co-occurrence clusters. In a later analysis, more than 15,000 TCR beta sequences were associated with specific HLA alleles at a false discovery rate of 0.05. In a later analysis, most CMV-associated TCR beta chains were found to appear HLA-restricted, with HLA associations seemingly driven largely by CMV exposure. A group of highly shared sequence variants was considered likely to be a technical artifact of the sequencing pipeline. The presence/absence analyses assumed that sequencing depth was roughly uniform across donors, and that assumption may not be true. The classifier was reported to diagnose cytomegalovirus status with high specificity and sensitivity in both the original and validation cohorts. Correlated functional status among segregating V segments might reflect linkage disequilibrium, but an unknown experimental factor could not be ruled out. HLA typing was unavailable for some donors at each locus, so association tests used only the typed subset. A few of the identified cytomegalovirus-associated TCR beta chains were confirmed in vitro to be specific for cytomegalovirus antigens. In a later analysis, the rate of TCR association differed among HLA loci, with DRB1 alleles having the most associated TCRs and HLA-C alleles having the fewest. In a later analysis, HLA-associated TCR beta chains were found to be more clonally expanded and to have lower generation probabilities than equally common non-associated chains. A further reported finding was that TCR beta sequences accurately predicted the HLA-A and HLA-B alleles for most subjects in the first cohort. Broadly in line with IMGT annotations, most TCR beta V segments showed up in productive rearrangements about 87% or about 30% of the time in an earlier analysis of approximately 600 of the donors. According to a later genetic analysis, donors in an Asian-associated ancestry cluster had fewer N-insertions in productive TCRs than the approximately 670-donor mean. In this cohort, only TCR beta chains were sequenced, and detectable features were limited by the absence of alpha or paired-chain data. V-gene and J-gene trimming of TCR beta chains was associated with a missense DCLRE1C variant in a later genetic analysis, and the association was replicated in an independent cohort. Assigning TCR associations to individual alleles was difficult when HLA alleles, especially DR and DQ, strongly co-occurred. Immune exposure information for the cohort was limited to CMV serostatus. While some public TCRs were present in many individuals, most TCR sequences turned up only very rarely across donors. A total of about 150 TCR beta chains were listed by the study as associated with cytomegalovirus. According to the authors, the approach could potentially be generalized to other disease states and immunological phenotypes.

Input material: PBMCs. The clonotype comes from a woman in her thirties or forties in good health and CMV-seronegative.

The bases are TGTGCCAGCAGTCTGGACAGAAACACCGGGGAGCTGTTTTTT. Its product reads: CASSLDRNTGELFF. The rearrangement combines TRBV2 with TRBJ2-2; TRBD1 is a weak D gene call, 6 bases matching. CDR1 and CDR2 (SNHLY, FYNNEI) derive from the germline V gene. Trimming removed 5 bases from V and 2 bases from J, leaving 9 bases between the germline ends. The CDR3 starts with the cysteine, ends with the phenylalanine, and has 14 residues. Just CDR3 DNA is preserved here, 42 bases in frame from base 1.